This T cell receptor (beta chain) was recovered during a study of T cells expressing NK-cell markers (TCRdb year 2020). About the investigation overall: About eight donors provided sorted CD3+CD56+NKG2C+, CD3+CD56+NKG2C- and CD3+CD56-NKG2C+ T-cell subsets, whose TCR beta-chain repertoires were profiled. All eight donors whose samples were sequenced were randomly selected healthy volunteers, three of them men and five women. The libraries were sequenced on Illumina HiSeq 2000/2500, MiSeq or NextSeq, producing 2 x 150 bp reads. Seven of the eight sequenced donors were HCMV-seropositive and one was HCMV-seronegative.

Notes on this clonotype: Its antigen has not been determined.

The CDR3, from cysteine to phenylalanine, totals 13 residues. No nucleotide data were recorded. From a lookup of the germline V gene, CDR1 and CDR2 are LGHNA and YNFKEQ. A commercial ELISA kit detecting HCMV-specific IgG in serum was used to determine HCMV serostatus. Ficoll density gradient centrifugation was used to isolate peripheral blood mononuclear cells from blood. What the research found in general, with its limitations: Those dominant clonotypes were again the most abundant among CD3+CD56-NKG2C+ cells in several donors, at about 25-60.1%. In six donors, the dominant CD3+CD56+NKG2C+ clonotypes were found to rank among the top 10 CD8+ clonotypes and to make up roughly 1.0-7.5% of CD8+ T cells. Whether the expanded NKG2C-expressing T cell clones were specific for HCMV antigens was left unclear.

The sample was run on an Illumina HiSeq 2000. 5'RACE template switching, by which a universal primer site and unique molecular identifiers were added, was used to make TCR beta cDNA libraries. cDNA synthesis was primed from the TCR beta constant segment, followed by two successive PCR amplification steps. Regarding the original processing steps: MIGEC handled demultiplexing of the reads and grouping by UMI, while MiTCR was used to assemble and quantify clonotypes. To exclude erroneous sequences, any TCR cDNA sequence not supported by at least two reads was discarded. The tcR package was used for downstream repertoire analysis, with clonotypes matched between fractions based on CDR3 nucleotide sequence plus V segment. VDJmatch was used to annotate antigen specificity against VDJdb, with one amino acid substitution in CDR3 allowed. TCRdb reprocessed the raw reads; every CDR3 protein sequence is a single record, and DNA is not supplied. The authors' filters were not applied to this entry. This sample's table has entries for around 380,000 distinct CDR3 sequences. Jointly, the top ten make up roughly 10% of the sample.

Input material: blood T cells: a sorted CD56 or NKG2C T cell subset, CD4+ or CD8+ T cells, or bulk PBMC T cells (not recorded which). The chain was built from TRBV4-2 and TRBJ2-7. The clonotype comes from a woman aged 45-65 years in good health. Donor details come from another sample of the same person, matched by shared clones. The CDR3: CASSQDLVGEQYF.